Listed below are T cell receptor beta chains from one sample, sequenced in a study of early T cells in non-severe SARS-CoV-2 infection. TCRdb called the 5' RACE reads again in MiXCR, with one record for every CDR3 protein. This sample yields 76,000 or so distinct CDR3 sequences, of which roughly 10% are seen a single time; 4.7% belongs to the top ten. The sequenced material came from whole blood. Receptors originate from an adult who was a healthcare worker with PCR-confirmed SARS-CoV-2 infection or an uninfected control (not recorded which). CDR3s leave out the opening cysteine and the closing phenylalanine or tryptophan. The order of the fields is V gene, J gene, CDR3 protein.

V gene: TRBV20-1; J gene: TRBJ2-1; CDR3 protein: SATGLASGHEQF
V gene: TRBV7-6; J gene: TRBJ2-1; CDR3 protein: ASSFVGGLLYNEQF
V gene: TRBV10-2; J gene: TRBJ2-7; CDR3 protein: ASSEPWTGDSYEQY
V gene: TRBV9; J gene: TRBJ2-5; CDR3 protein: ASSREQETQY
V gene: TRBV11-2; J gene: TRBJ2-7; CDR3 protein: ASSLQRTYYEQY
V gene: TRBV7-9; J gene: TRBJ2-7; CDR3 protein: ASSPPGRLGEQY
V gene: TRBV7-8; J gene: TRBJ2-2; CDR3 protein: ASSYTGGGELF
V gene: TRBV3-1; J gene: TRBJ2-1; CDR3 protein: ASSQAVANEQF
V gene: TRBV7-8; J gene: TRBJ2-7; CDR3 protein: ASSLGDRGYEQY
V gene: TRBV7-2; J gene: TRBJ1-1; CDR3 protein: ASSSQGMNTEVF
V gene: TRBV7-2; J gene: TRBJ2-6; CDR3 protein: ASSLAATGTQGIPGANVLT
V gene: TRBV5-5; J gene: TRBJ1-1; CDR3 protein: ASSLRQAVGLNTEAF
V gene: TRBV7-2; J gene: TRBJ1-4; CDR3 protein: ASSLWGTNEKLF
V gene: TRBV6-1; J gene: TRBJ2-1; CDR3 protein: ASPPPGQANNEQF
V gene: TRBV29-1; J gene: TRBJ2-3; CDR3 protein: SVRQGADTQY
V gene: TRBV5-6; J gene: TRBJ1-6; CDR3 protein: ASSLEGGMRNSPLH
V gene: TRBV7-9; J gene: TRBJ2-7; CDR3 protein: ASSLAYGDKGYEQY
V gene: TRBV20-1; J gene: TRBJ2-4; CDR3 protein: SAGKTGRGNIQY
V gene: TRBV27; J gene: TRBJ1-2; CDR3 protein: ASSLMASTNYGYT
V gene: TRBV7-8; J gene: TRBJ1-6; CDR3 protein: ASSSSNDDNSPLH